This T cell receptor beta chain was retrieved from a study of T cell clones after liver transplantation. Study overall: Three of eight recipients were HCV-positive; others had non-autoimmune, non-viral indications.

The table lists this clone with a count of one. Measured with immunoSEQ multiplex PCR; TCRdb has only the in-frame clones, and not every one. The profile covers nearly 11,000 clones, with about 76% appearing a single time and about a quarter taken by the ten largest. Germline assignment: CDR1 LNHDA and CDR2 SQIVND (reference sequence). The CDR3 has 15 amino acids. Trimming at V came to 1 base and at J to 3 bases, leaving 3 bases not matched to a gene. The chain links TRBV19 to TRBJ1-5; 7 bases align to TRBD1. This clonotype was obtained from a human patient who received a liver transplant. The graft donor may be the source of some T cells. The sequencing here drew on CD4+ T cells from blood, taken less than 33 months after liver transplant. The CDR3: CASSIGQGYNQPQHF. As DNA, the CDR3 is TGTGCCAGTAGTATAGGACAGGGTTACAATCAGCCCCAGCATTTT.